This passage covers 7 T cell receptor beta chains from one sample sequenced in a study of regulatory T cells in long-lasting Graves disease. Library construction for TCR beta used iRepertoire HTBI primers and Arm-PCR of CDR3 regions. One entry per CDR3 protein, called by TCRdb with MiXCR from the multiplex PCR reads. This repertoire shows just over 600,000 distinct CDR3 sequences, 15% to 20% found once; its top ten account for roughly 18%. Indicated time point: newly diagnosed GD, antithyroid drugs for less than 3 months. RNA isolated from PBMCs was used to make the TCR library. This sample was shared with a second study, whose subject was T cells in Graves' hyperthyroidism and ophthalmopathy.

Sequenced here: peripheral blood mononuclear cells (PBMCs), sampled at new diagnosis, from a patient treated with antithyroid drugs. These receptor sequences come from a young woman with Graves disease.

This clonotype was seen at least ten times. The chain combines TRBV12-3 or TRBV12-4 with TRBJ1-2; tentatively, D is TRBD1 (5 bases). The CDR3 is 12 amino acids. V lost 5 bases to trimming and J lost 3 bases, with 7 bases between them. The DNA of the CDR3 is TGTGCCAGCAGTCAGGGAGACTATGGCTACACCTTC. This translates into CASSQGDYGYTF.

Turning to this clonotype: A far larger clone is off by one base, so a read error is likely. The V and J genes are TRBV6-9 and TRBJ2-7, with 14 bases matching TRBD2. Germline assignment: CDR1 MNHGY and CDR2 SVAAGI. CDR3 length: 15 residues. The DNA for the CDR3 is TGTGCCAGCAGTTACGGGACTAGCGGGAGCGACGAGCGGTACTTC. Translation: CASSYGTSGSDERYF.

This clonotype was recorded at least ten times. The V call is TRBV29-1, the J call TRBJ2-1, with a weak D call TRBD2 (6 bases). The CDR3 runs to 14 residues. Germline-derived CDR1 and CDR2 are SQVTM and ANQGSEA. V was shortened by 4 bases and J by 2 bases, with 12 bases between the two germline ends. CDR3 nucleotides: TGCAGCGTTGCACTAGCCGGGCCCTACAATGAGCAGTTCTTC. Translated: CSVALAGPYNEQFF.

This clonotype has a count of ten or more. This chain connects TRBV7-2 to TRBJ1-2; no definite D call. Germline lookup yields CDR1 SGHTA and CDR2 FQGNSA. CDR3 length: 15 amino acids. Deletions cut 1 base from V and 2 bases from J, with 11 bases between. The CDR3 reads CASSLGLGNNYGYTF. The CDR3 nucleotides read TGTGCCAGCAGCTTAGGACTGGGGAACAACTATGGCTACACCTTC.

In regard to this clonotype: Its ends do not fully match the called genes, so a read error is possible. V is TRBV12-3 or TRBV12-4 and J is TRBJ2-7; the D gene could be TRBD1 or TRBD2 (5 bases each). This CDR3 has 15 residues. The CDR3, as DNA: TGTGCCAGCAGTTTAGGGGGGTCTTCGGTGTACGGGCAGTACTTC. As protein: CASSLGGSSVYGQYF.

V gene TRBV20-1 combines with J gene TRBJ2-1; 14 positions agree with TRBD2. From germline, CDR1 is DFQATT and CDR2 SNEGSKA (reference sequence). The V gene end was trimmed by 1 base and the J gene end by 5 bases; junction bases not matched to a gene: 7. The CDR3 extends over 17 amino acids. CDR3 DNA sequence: TGCAGTGCTAGAGGGCCCGGACTAGCGGGGGGAAACAATGAGCAGTTCTTC. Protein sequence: CSARGPGLAGGNNEQFF.

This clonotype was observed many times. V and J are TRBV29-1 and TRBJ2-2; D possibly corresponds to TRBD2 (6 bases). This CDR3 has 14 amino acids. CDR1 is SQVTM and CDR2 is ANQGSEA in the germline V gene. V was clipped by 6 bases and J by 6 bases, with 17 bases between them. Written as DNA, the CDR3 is TGCAGCGTAGGGACGATCGGGGGATCCGGGGAGCTGTTTTTT. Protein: CSVGTIGGSGELFF.